Given below is one T cell receptor (beta chain) in context. Participants were aged about 18 to 100 years from around 26 US areas. Trimming removed 3 bases from V and 2 bases from J, with 11 bases in between. The germline gives CDR1 SGHTA, CDR2 FQGNSA. The CDR3 contains 14 residues. These data originate in a study of blood T cell repertoires in COVID-19. Study-level background: T cells, B-cell-depleted T cells, or PBMCs supplied cDNA or gDNA.

TCRdb's copy holds only in-frame clones and misses some; the assay was immunoSEQ multiplex PCR. The table includes 450,000 to 500,000 clones, about nine tenths detected once. This chain connects TRBV7-2 to TRBJ2-7, with D unresolved. The sample was PBMCs or T cells enriched from blood (not recorded which). The origin of this receptor is a young woman who had recovered from COVID-19. The CDR3 DNA reads TGTGCCAGCAGCTTTAAAAGCATCCCCTACGAGCAGTACTTC. Amino acids: CASSFKSIPYEQYF.